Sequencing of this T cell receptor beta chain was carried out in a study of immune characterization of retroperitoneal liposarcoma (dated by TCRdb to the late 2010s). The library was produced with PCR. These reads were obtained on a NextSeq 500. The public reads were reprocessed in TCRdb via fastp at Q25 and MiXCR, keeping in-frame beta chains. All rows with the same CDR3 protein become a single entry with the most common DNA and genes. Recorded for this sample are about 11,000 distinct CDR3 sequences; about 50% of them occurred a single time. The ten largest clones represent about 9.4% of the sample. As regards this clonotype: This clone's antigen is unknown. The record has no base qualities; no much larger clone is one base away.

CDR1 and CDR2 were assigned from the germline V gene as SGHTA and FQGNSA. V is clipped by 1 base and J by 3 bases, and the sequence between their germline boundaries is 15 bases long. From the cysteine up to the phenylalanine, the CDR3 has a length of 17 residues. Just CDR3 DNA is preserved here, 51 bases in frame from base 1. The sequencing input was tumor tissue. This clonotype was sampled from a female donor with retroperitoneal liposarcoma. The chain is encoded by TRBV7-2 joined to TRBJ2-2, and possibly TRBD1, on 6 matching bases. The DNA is TGTGCCAGCAGCTTAGGTAGACAGGCGGCTCACACCGGGGAGCTGTTTTTT. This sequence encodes CASSLGRQAAHTGELFF.